This entry is about one TCR beta chain. Its matching antigen is unknown. The data derive from a study of Tregs in tolerant kidney transplant recipients. Study-level findings and limits: Expanding Tregs on activated donor B cells appeared to best identify donor-specific TCRbeta clones.

Measured with immunoSEQ multiplex PCR; TCRdb has only the in-frame clones, and not every one. The sample has 60,000 or so clones, around 83% seen once. The CDR3 is made up of 13 amino acids. Germline CDR1 reads LNHDA; CDR2 reads SQIVND (reference sequence). V lost 9 bases, J lost 1 base, and 10 bases lay in between. Thawed PBMCs were FACS-sorted into unstimulated CD4+CD25+CD127- regulatory T cells, CD4+CD25- non-regulatory cells, CD4 and CD8 cells. This chain connects TRBV19 to TRBJ2-1; TRBD1 might be the D (5 bases). Specimen: CD4+ T cells from blood. The clonotype was recovered from a human donor in good health. CDR3 nucleotide sequence: TGTGCCAGCAAAAAGGGGTCCTACAATGAGCAGTTCTTC. As protein: CASKKGSYNEQFF.